This T cell receptor beta chain is from a study of T cell responses to AZD1222 COVID-19 vaccine. Study-wide findings and caveats: Only a handful of AZD1222 recipients, five to seven in all, had baseline seropositivity. A reported finding is that nearly half of spike-specific TCRs target unmutated variant regions. Donors in the cohort were predominantly white British and more often female, and clonal diversity was possibly underestimated. CD4 TCRs associated with vaccination spanned spike, dominating at 160-218 and 743-854.

To note about this clone: Antigen: not known.

CDR1 and CDR2 (germline): MDHEN, SYDVKM. The CDR3 loop spans 17 amino acids. The J segment lost 6 bases and the V segment lost 0 bases, leaving 8 bases of the junction unmatched. Repertoires were generated with immunoSEQ multiplex PCR, while TCRdb's copy carries only in-frame clones and drops some. There are 84,000 or so clones in the sample; roughly nine tenths occur only once, and over 2% lies in the top ten. The source of this sequence is an adult in good health. This chain links TRBV28 with TRBJ2-1; 10 positions agree with TRBD2. The starting material was peripheral blood, obtained on day 0 of AZD1222 vaccination. CDR3 DNA: TGTGCCAGCAGTTTATGGGGAAGAGCGGGAGGGATCAATGAGCAGTTCTTC. Protein: CASSLWGRAGGINEQFF.